This T cell receptor (beta chain) is drawn from a study of blood T cell repertoires in COVID-19 (dated by TCRdb to the early 2020s). About the study as a whole: Collaborator samples came from the United States, Italy and Spain and covered acute and convalescent phases of COVID-19. The material from the prospective study consisted of cDNA or gDNA derived from T cells, B-cell-depleted T cells, or PBMCs. Deeply sampled blood TCRbeta repertoires from subjects exposed to, actively infected with, or recovered from COVID-19 were included in the dataset. The repertoires were made available in a free public database intended to serve as a resource for research on the immune response to SARS-CoV-2. The samples were drawn from the first 160 participants of the ongoing ImmuneRACE study and from 950 to 1,500 subjects provided by 6 global collaborators. Sample metadata almost always included a de-identified subject ID, COVID-19 status, age in years and sex. HLA class I and class II types, where available, came from metadata supplied by the sample provider rather than from assay-based typing.

The germline V end is reduced by 1 base and the J end by 4 bases; junction bases left unmatched: 8. The germline V gene sets CDR1 to SGHTA and CDR2 to FQGNSA. From the cysteine through the phenylalanine, the CDR3 covers 18 amino acids. Just the 54-base CDR3 DNA is kept, in frame starting at base 1. What the work shows at the level of the full study, not this receptor alone: Clinical and demographic metadata were provided uncurated, with the amount varying by source and participant.

TCRbeta CDR3 regions were amplified from genomic DNA using the immunoSEQ Assay, a bias-controlled multiplex PCR. The authors processed their data as follows. The number of nucleated cells in each sample was estimated by amplification of reference gene primers within the assay. Sequence reads were collapsed and filtered to measure the absolute abundance of every unique TCRbeta CDR3 rearrangement. For each sample, productive Simpson clonality was calculated by taking the square root of Simpson's diversity index across productive rearrangements. TCRdb holds this immuneACCESS table with in-frame rearrangements only. Some clones are missing; in checked studies, unresolved V genes explain under half, and the rest has no known cause. D and trimming were read from the DNA, whereas the V and J calls and clone size are those reported in that table. A total of around 250,000 clones appear in this sample, 75% to 90% of them only once. The ten largest clones capture around 3.1% of the sample.

With respect to this clone: The clone's antigen remains unknown. Base qualities are not provided; no much larger clone lies one nucleotide away.

Enrolling through a virtual design, the prospective study's participants ranged in age from roughly 18 to 90 years and lived across roughly 24 United States geographic areas. To assign participants to cohorts, the prospective study relied on clinical history that participants themselves reported in a screening survey and a study questionnaire. Exposed participants were defined as having been in contact with someone with a PCR-confirmed or clinician-diagnosed COVID-19 case within 2 weeks of study entry. In the prospective study, whole blood, serum and a nasopharyngeal or oropharyngeal swab were collected from each participant by mobile phlebotomists. Additional blood draws and questionnaires over an approximately two-month period could optionally be provided by prospective study participants. Blood samples from the prospective study were shipped frozen or at room temperature prior to DNA extraction.

This receptor was taken from a middle-aged woman who had been exposed to COVID-19. The rearranged segments are TRBV7-2 and TRBJ2-5; 14 middle bases align to TRBD2. Sequencing input: PBMCs or T cells enriched from blood (not recorded which). The sequence in DNA is TGTGCCAGCAGCTTAGGAGGACTAGCGGGGGGCATGGGAGAGACCCAGTACTTC. It is translated as CASSLGGLAGGMGETQYF.